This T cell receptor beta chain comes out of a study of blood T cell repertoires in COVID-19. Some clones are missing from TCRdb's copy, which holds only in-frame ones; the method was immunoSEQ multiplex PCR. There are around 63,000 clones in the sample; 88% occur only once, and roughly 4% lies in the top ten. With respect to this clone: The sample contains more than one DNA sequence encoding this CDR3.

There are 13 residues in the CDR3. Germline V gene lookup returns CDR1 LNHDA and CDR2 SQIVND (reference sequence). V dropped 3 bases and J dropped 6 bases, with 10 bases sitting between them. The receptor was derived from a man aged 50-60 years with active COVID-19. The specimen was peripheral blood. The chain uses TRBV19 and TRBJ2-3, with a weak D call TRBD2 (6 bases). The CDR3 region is CASSIAGTDTQYF. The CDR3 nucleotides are TGTGCCAGTAGTATTGCGGGGACGGATACGCAGTATTTT.